This TCR beta chain is drawn from a study of blood T cell repertoires in COVID-19. The germline V gene has CDR1 SGDLS and CDR2 YYNGEE. This CDR3 contains 15 residues. The V end lost 0 bases, the J end lost 0 bases, and 10 bases lay between the germline ends. Data came from immunoSEQ multiplex PCR; TCRdb stores just in-frame clones and leaves some out. The sample shows fewer than 250,000 clones, 70% to 90% of them seen only once. This clonotype originated in a man aged 50 to 60 with COVID-19, enrolled during active disease. What was sequenced was peripheral blood. The gene calls are TRBV9 and TRBJ2-7; D is unresolved. This CDR3 reads CASSVVSEPSYEQYF. Here the CDR3 DNA reads TGTGCCAGCAGCGTAGTTTCGGAGCCCTCCTACGAGCAGTACTTC.